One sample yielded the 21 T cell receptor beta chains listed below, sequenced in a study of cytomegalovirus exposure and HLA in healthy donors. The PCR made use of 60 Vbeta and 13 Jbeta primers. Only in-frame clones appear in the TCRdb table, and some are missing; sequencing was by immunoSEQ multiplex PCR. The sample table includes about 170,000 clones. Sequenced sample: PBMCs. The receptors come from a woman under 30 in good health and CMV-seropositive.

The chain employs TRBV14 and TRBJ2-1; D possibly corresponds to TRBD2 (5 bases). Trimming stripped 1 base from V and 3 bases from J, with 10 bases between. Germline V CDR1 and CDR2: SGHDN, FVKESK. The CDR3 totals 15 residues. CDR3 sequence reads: CASSQGGKFYNEQFF. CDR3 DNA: TGTGCCAGCAGCCAAGGAGGGAAATTCTACAATGAGCAGTTCTTC.

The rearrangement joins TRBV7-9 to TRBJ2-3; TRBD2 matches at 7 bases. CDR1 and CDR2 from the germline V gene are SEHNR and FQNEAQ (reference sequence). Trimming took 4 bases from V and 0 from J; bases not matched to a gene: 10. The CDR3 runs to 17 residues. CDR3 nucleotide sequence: TGTGCCAGCAGCTCCCAGGCGGGAGTCTTTAGCACAGATACGCAGTATTTT. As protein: CASSSQAGVFSTDTQYF.

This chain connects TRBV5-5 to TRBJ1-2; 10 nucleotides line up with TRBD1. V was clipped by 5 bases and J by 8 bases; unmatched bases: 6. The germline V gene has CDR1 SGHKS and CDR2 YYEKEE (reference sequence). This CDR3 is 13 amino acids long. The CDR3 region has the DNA TGTGCCAGCAGTGACAGGGGGCCTAGGGGCTACACCTTC. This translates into CASSDRGPRGYTF.

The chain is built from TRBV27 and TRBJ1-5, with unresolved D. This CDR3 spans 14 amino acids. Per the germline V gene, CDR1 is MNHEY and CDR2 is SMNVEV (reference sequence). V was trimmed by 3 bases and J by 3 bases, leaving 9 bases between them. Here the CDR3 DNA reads TGTGCCAGCAGTTTCCGAGGGCCCAATCAGCCCCAGCATTTT. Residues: CASSFRGPNQPQHF.

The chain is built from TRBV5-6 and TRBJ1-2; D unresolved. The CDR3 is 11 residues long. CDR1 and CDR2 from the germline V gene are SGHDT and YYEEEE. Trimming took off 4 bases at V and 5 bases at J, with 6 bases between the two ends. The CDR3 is CASSQEYGYTF. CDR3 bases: TGTGCCAGCAGCCAAGAGTATGGCTACACCTTC.

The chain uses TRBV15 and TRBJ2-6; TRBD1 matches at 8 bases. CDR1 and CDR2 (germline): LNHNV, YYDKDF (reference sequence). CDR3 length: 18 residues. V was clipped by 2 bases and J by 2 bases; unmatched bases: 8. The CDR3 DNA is TGTGCCACCAGCAGATCAGGGACAGGATTACCTGGGGCCAACGTCCTGACTTTC. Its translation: CATSRSGTGLPGANVLTF.

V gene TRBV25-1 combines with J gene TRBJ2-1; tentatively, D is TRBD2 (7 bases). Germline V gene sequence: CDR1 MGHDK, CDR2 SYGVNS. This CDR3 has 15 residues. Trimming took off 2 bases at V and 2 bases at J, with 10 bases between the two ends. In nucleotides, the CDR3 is TGTGCCAGCAGTGAAGGGGGGGGGCCCTACAATGAGCAGTTCTTC. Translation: CASSEGGGPYNEQFF.

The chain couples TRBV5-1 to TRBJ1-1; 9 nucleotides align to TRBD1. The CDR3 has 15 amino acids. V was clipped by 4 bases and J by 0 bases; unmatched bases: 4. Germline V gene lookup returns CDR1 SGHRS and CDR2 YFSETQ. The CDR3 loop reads CASSLGQGLNTEAFF. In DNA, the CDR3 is TGCGCCAGCAGCCTAGGACAGGGGCTGAACACTGAAGCTTTCTTT.

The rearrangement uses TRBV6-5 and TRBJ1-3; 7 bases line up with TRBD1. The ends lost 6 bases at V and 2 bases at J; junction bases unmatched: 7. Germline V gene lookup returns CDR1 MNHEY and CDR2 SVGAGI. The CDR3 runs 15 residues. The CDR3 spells CASRPTGTAGNTIYF. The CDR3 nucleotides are TGTGCCAGCAGGCCTACCGGGACAGCTGGAAACACCATATATTTT.

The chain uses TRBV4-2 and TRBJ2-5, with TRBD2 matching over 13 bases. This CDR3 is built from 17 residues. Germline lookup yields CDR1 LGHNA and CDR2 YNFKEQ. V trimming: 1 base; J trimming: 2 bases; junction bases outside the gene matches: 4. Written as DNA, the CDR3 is TGTGCCAGCAGCCAAGGGACTAGCGGGAGAGAACAAGAGACCCAGTACTTC. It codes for CASSQGTSGREQETQYF.

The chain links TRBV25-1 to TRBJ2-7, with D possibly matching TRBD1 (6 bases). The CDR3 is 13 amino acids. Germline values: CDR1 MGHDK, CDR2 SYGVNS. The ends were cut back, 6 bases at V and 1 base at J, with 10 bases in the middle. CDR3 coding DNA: TGTGCCAGCAGGGGGGCAGGGTCCTACGAGCAGTACTTC. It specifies CASRGAGSYEQYF.

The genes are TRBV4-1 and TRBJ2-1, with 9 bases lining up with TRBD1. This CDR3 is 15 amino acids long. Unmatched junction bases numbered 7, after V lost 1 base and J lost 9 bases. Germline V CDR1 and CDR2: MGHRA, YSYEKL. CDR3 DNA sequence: TGCGCCAGCAGCCAAGGCGGACAGGGGTGGGGTGAGCAGTTCTTC. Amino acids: CASSQGGQGWGEQFF.

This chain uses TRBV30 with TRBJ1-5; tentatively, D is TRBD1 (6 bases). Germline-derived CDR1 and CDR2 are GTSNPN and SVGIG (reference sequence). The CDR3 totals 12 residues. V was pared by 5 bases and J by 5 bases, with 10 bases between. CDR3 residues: CAWQTGYQPQHF. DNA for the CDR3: TGTGCCTGGCAGACAGGTTATCAGCCCCAGCATTTT.

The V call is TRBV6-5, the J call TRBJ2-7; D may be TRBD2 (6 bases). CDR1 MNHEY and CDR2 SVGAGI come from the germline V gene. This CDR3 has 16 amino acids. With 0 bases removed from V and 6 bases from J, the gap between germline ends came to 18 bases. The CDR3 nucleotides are TGTGCCAGCAGTTACTCGGGCGCGGGACGTAGTGTCGAGCAGTACTTC. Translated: CASSYSGAGRSVEQYF.

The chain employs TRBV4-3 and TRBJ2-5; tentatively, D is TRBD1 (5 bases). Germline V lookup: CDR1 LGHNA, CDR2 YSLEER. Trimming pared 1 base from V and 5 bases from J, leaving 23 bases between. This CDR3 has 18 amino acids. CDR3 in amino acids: CASSQAWDWGRGAETQYF. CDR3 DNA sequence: TGCGCCAGCAGCCAAGCTTGGGATTGGGGAAGGGGCGCTGAGACCCAGTACTTC.

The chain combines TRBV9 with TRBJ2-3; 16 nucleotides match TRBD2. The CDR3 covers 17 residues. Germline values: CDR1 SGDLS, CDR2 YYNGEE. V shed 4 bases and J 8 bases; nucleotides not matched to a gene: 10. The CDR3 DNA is TGTGCCAGCAGCCCAGGGACTAGCGGGGGGGAACGGGTTACGCAGTATTTT. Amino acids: CASSPGTSGGERVTQYF.

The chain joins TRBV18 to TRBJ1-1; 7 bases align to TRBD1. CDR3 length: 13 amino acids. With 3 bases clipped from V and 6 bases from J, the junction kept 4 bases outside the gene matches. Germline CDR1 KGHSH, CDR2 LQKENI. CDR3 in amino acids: CASSPRQGAEAFF. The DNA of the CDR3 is TGTGCCAGCTCACCCCGACAGGGTGCTGAAGCTTTCTTT.

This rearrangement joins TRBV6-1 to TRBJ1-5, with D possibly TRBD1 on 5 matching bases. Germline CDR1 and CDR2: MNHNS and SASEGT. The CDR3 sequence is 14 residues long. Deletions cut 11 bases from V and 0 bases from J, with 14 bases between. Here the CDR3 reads CAGDRSYSNQPQHF. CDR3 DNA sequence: TGTGCCGGCGACAGATCCTATAGCAATCAGCCCCAGCATTTT.

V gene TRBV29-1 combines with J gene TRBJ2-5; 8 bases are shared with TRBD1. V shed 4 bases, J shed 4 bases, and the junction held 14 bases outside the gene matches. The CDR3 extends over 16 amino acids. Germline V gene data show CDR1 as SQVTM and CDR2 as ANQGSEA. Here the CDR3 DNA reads TGCAGCGTTGGAGGAGGGGCAGGGGGCTCAGGAGAGACCCAGTACTTC. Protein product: CSVGGGAGGSGETQYF.

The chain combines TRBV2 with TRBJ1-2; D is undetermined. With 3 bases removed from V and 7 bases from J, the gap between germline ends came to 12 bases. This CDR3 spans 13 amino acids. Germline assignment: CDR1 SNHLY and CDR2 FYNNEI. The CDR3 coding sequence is TGTGCCAGCAGTGAGTCGGGGAAATTTGGCTACACCTTC. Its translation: CASSESGKFGYTF.

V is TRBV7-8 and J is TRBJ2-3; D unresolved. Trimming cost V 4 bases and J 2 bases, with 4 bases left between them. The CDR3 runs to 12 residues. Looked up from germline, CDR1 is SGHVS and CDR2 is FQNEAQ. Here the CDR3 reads CASSSSTDTQYF. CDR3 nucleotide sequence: TGTGCCAGCAGCTCCTCCACAGATACGCAGTATTTT.